Below, 16 T cell receptor beta chains from the same sample are listed, as sequenced in a study of blood T cell repertoires in COVID-19. Assay: immunoSEQ multiplex PCR; the TCRdb copy retains only in-frame clones and omits some. The profile shows about 170,000 clones, 70% to 85% of them singletons. Sample: PBMCs or T cells enriched from blood (not recorded which). These receptors were taken from a woman aged 70-85 years in a cohort exposed to, infected with or recovered from COVID-19 (not recorded which).

The chain links TRBV5-1 to TRBJ1-5, with 7 bases aligning to TRBD1. The CDR3 is 14 amino acids. V lost 4 bases and J lost 5; bases outside the gene matches: 6. The germline CDR1 and CDR2 sequences are SGHRS and YFSETQ. The CDR3 DNA follows: TGCGCCAGCAGCCCGACAGGGAAAGATCAGCCCCAGCATTTT. It is translated as CASSPTGKDQPQHF. Complete variable domain (other parts from reference TRBV5-1 and TRBJ1-5): KAGVTQTPRYLIKTRGQQVTLSCSPISGHRSVSWYQQTPGQGLQFLFEYFSETQRNKGNFPGRFSGRQFSNSRSEMNVSTLELGDSALYLCASSPTGKDQPQHFGDGTRLSIL.

The V call is TRBV30, the J call TRBJ2-1, with TRBD2 matching over 12 bases. Per the germline V gene, CDR1 is GTSNPN and CDR2 is SVGIG (reference sequence). The CDR3 is 17 residues long. V trimming: 2 bases; J trimming: 6 bases; junction bases outside the gene matches: 11. CDR3 region: CAWSRKTSGSGSNEQFF. For the CDR3, the DNA is TGTGCCTGGAGTCGTAAGACTAGCGGGAGTGGGAGCAATGAGCAGTTCTTC.

The chain employs TRBV4-2 and TRBJ2-2; perhaps TRBD2 as D (5 bases). The germline CDR1 and CDR2 sequences are LGHNA and YNFKEQ. The V gene lost 4 bases and the J gene lost 0 bases, with 9 bases spanning the gap. The CDR3 covers 15 residues. The chain's CDR3 is CASSRELANTGELFF. CDR3 DNA sequence: TGTGCCAGCAGCCGGGAACTAGCGAACACCGGGGAGCTGTTTTTT.

As DNA, the CDR3 is TGTGCCTCCGGACTAGCGGGAGGAGGGGATACGCAGTATTTT. Translating gives CASGLAGGGDTQYF. The chain links TRBV30 to TRBJ2-3; 14 bases align to TRBD2. From germline, CDR1 is GTSNPN and CDR2 SVGIG (reference sequence). The CDR3 is 14 residues long. The junction had 6 bases not matched to a gene; V was cut back by 7 bases and J by 6 bases.

V is TRBV19 and J is TRBJ1-5; 7 bases are a match to TRBD1. CDR1 and CDR2 (germline): LNHDA, SQIVND (reference sequence). Trimming cost V 6 bases and J 6 bases; bases outside gene matches: 17. This CDR3 has 17 amino acids. CDR3 sequence reads: CASSRWFARGLSQPQHF. The CDR3 nucleotides read TGTGCCAGTAGCAGGTGGTTTGCAAGGGGGCTAAGTCAGCCCCAGCATTTT. Drawing the rest from reference TRBV19 and TRBJ1-5, the complete variable domain is DGGITQSPKYLFRKEGQNVTLSCEQNLNHDAMYWYRQDPGQGLRLIYYSQIVNDFQKGDIAEGYSVSREKKESFPLTVTSAQKNPTAFYLCASSRWFARGLSQPQHFGDGTRLSIL.

The chain carries TRBV11-2 and TRBJ2-7, with TRBD2 identical over 9 bases. The CDR3 totals 16 residues. V was clipped by 1 base and J by 4 bases; unmatched bases: 8. From germline, CDR1 is SGHAT and CDR2 FQNNGV. The CDR3 sequence is CASSLGGRAGRYEQYF. CDR3 in DNA: TGTGCCAGCAGCTTAGGCGGGAGGGCCGGTAGATACGAGCAGTACTTC. Full variable domain (missing parts from reference TRBV11-2 and TRBJ2-7): EAGVAQSPRYKIIEKRQSVAFWCNPISGHATLYWYQQILGQGPKLLIQFQNNGVVDDSQLPKDRFSAERLKGVDSTLKIQPAKLEDSAVYLCASSLGGRAGRYEQYFGPGTRLTVT.

This chain joins TRBV2 and TRBJ2-7; 9 bases are shared with TRBD1. Germline V lookup: CDR1 SNHLY, CDR2 FYNNEI. V trimming: 7 bases; J trimming: 4 bases; junction bases outside the gene matches: 11. The CDR3 has 15 amino acids. The CDR3 DNA follows: TGTGCCAGCACCCCCGACAGGGGGGGAACTTACGAGCAGTACTTC. Protein sequence: CASTPDRGGTYEQYF.

The chain has TRBV5-1 and TRBJ2-3; 8 positions match TRBD1. Germline values: CDR1 SGHRS, CDR2 YFSETQ. V was pared by 4 bases and J by 6 bases, with 10 bases of the junction left unmatched. The CDR3 loop spans 15 amino acids. CDR3 sequence: CASSPDRGGWDTQYF. In nucleotides, the CDR3 is TGCGCCAGCAGCCCCGACAGGGGCGGTTGGGATACGCAGTATTTT.

The chain recombines TRBV9 with TRBJ2-2; TRBD2 is a possible D gene (6 bases). The V gene's germline CDR1 is SGDLS and CDR2 YYNGEE. V lost 2 bases to trimming and J lost 1 base, with 12 bases between them. This CDR3 contains 16 residues. The chain's CDR3 is CASSVGGRLNTGELFF. As DNA, the CDR3 is TGTGCCAGCAGCGTGGGAGGAAGGCTGAACACCGGGGAGCTGTTTTTT.

V is TRBV11-3 and J is TRBJ2-1; TRBD2 matches at 14 bases. CDR1 and CDR2 (germline): SGHNT, YENEEA. This CDR3 region has 16 residues. Unmatched junction bases numbered 6, after V lost 1 base and J lost 10 bases. The CDR3 nucleotides read TGTGCCAGCAGCTTAGTGGGACTAGCGGGAGTTGGAGAGCAGTTCTTC. Its protein product is CASSLVGLAGVGEQFF.

This chain joins TRBV25-1 and TRBJ2-1; 7 bases map to TRBD2. Germline CDR1 MGHDK, CDR2 SYGVNS. The CDR3 loop spans 15 amino acids. V lost 3 bases, J lost 4 bases, and 6 bases stayed unmatched. CDR3 in DNA: TGTGCCAGCAGTGATCCGGCTAGCGGTTACAATGAGCAGTTCTTC. It yields the protein CASSDPASGYNEQFF.

V and J are TRBV6-2 or TRBV6-3 and TRBJ2-7; the D gene is possibly TRBD2 (6 bases). Trimming stripped 3 bases from V and 0 bases from J, with 18 bases between. Germline V gene data show CDR1 as MNHEY and CDR2 as SVGEGT. This CDR3 spans 17 amino acids. The CDR3 region has the DNA TGTGCCAGCAGTTATGGCCCCGGGAACGGGGGCTCCTACGAGCAGTACTTC. This sequence encodes CASSYGPGNGGSYEQYF.

The rearrangement links TRBV2 to TRBJ1-2; the D gene is possibly TRBD1 (5 bases). CDR1 SNHLY and CDR2 FYNNEI come from the germline V gene. This CDR3 comprises 15 residues. The V gene lost 7 bases and the J gene lost 2 bases, with 17 bases spanning the gap. CDR3 sequence reads: CASNSLGGSNYGYTF. The CDR3 bases are TGTGCCAGCAACTCCCTGGGGGGGTCCAACTATGGCTACACCTTC.

The genes are TRBV11-2 and TRBJ1-1, with 8 bases fitting TRBD1. Germline-derived CDR1 and CDR2 are SGHAT and FQNNGV. The V segment lost 2 bases and the J segment 3 bases; nucleotides outside the gene matches: 5. This CDR3 contains 15 residues. This CDR3 reads CASSLNRGLDTEAFF. In nucleotides, the CDR3 is TGTGCCAGCAGCTTAAACAGGGGGTTGGACACTGAAGCTTTCTTT.

J is TRBJ2-1 and V is TRBV6-4; D might be TRBD2 (7 bases). V shed 0 bases and J shed 4 bases, with 10 bases lying between them. From germline, CDR1 is MRHNA and CDR2 SNTAGT. The CDR3 is made up of 15 amino acids. CDR3 coding DNA: TGTGCCAGCAGTGACTCGGGAGGGACATACAATGAGCAGTTCTTC. The encoded protein is CASSDSGGTYNEQFF.

V usage is TRBV6-5 and J usage is TRBJ2-7; the D gene is possibly TRBD1 (5 bases). V was trimmed by 6 bases and J by 3 bases, leaving 9 bases between them. The CDR3 totals 12 residues. Germline V lookup: CDR1 MNHEY, CDR2 SVGAGI. CDR3 residues: CASRDMNYEQYF. CDR3 nucleotides: TGTGCCAGCAGGGACATGAACTACGAGCAGTACTTC.